This T cell receptor beta chain was profiled in a study of blood T cells in healthy people across ages. Broader study findings: The donors' CMV status was not determined, possibly confounding changes in expanded clonotypes. Estimates based on one million T cells were treated as lower bounds.

This CDR3 has 15 residues. CDR1 and CDR2 from the germline V gene are DFQATT and SNEGSKA (reference sequence). V lost 0 bases to trimming and J lost 7 bases, with 16 bases between them. With each sample, at least 5 micrograms of total RNA were extracted. A second PCR, run for about 6 to 12 cycles, used a sample-barcoded 5' primer plus a J-beta primer mix. TCRdb used MiXCR to reprocess the 5' RACE reads, holding one entry per CDR3 protein. The sample carries 1.5 million to 2 million distinct CDR3 sequences, 35% to 50% recorded once. This clonotype was seen more than once but under ten times. The antigen is not known.

The rearrangement uses TRBV20-1 and TRBJ2-1; D might be TRBD2 (5 bases). The sequence derives from a human donor in good health. The source material was blood. The CDR3 DNA sequence: TGCAGTGCTAGAGATACCCAGCGGACTTTGAATGAGCAGTTCTTC. Its translation: CSARDTQRTLNEQFF.